A single sample gave rise to the 27 T cell receptor beta chains below, sequenced in a study of blood T cells in healthy people across ages. PCR was performed a second time for about 7 to 12 cycles using a sample-barcoded 5' primer and a J-beta primer mix. In TCRdb, the 5' RACE reads were re-called with MiXCR into one record per CDR3 protein. Among roughly 800,000 distinct CDR3 sequences listed, 55% to 70% were seen once. Material for sequencing was blood. The receptor set was obtained from a young man in good health.

V and J are TRBV4-3 and TRBJ2-3; 7 bases fit TRBD1. The V gene end was trimmed by 0 bases and the J gene end by 5 bases; junction bases not matched to a gene: 5. There are 15 residues in the CDR3. CDR1 and CDR2 from the germline V gene are LGHNA and YSLEER. In DNA, the CDR3 is TGCGCCAGCAGCCAAGATCGGGGACAGATAGATACGCAGTATTTT. As protein: CASSQDRGQIDTQYF.

There are a few counts of this clonotype. This chain links TRBV30 with TRBJ2-5; D ambiguous. The germline V gene encodes CDR1 GTSNPN and CDR2 SVGIG (reference sequence). V was clipped by 2 bases and J by 12 bases, with 16 bases between them. This CDR3 is 12 amino acids long. CDR3 loop: CAWSTGRRKEYF. The CDR3, as DNA: TGTGCCTGGAGTACCGGACGGCGGAAGGAGTACTTC. The variable domain in full, completed from reference TRBV30 and TRBJ2-5, reads SQTIHQWPATLVQPVGSPLSLECTVEGTSNPNLYWYRQAAGRGLQLLFYSVGIGQISSEVPQNLSASRPQDRQFILSSKKLLLSDSGFYLCAWSTGRRKEYFGPGTRLLVL.

This clonotype was counted a single time. V usage is TRBV14 and J usage is TRBJ1-6; D ambiguous. The length of the CDR3 is 13 residues. V was cut by 4 bases and J by 10 bases, with 11 bases left in between. In germline, CDR1 is SGHDN, CDR2 FVKESK. CDR3 bases: TGTGCCAGCAGCCCCACCGGGCAGTCACCCCTCCACTTT. Protein sequence: CASSPTGQSPLHF.

This clonotype was counted a single time. The chain uses TRBV7-2 and TRBJ2-7; TRBD2 matches at 8 bases. The CDR3 contains 15 residues. Germline CDR1 is SGHTA and CDR2 is FQGNSA. Trimming cost V 5 bases and J 3 bases; bases outside gene matches: 9. The CDR3 DNA sequence: TGTGCCAGCAGCCCTGAGGGGCGGGGGGACTACGAGCAGTACTTC. It is translated as CASSPEGRGDYEQYF.

The table lists this clonotype with a few counts. V gene TRBV27 combines with J gene TRBJ2-5; no firm D call. Trimming pared 6 bases from V and 0 bases from J, leaving 8 bases between. The CDR3 totals 13 residues. Germline assignment: CDR1 MNHEY and CDR2 SMNVEV (reference sequence). The CDR3 region has the DNA TGTGCCAGCAGGCCATGGGACCAAGAGACCCAGTACTTC. It yields the protein CASRPWDQETQYF.

This chain's CDR3 is CASSYGTRLTGGTQYF. CDR3 DNA sequence: TGTGCCAGCAGCTACGGAACACGCCTAACAGGAGGGACCCAGTACTTC. The V call is TRBV7-2, the J call TRBJ2-5; D tentatively reads TRBD1 or TRBD2 (5 bases each). There are 16 residues in the CDR3. CDR1 is SGHTA and CDR2 is FQGNSA in the germline V gene. V dropped 4 bases and J dropped 7 bases, with 22 bases sitting between them.

Remarks on this clonotype: At one end the junction does not follow the germline gene, possibly because of a read error. The chain joins TRBV28 to TRBJ2-3; TRBD1 matches 8 bases. The germline CDR1 and CDR2 sequences are MDHEN and SYDVKM. This CDR3 has 16 amino acids. The CDR3 DNA reads as TGTGCCGGCAGTTTATGGTCAGGGGGCATCGCAGATACGCAGTATTTT. It yields the protein CAGSLWSGGIADTQYF.

The V call is TRBV20-1, the J call TRBJ2-7; D possibly matches TRBD1 or TRBD2 (7 bases each). V lost 4 bases and J lost 6, with 25 bases in between. CDR1 DFQATT and CDR2 SNEGSKA come from the germline V gene (reference sequence). This CDR3 has 16 amino acids. CDR3 region: CSANSAISGGGGEQYF. The CDR3 coding sequence is TGCAGTGCTAACTCGGCCATATCAGGGGGAGGGGGCGAGCAGTACTTC.

V usage is TRBV7-2 and J usage is TRBJ2-7; 7 bases agree with TRBD1. Germline V gives CDR1 SGHTA, CDR2 FQGNSA. The CDR3 contains 12 residues. J lost 10 bases, V lost 5 bases, and 8 bases had no gene match. Here the CDR3 DNA reads TGTGCCAGCAGCCTAGGACAGGCGGCTCAGTACTTC. Protein: CASSLGQAAQYF.

Of note for this clonotype: Germline is not matched at one junction end, which may reflect a read error. The chain couples TRBV13 to TRBJ2-7; 7 bases agree with TRBD1. The CDR3 sequence is 15 residues long. Looked up from germline, CDR1 is PRHDT and CDR2 is FYEKMQ (reference sequence). The CDR3 DNA sequence: TGTGCCAGCAACTTAGAAGGGGGCGGCTCCTACGAGCAGTACTTC. It is translated as CASNLEGGGSYEQYF.

CDR3 loop: CASSFRFGGLYNEQFF. Here the CDR3 DNA reads TGTGCCAGCAGCTTTCGATTCGGAGGCCTATACAATGAGCAGTTCTTC. V and J are TRBV7-2 and TRBJ2-1; weak D call: TRBD2 (5 bases). V was cut by 3 bases and J by 4 bases, with 16 bases left in between. The CDR3 length is 16 residues. The germline CDR1 and CDR2 sequences are SGHTA and FQGNSA.

This clonotype was observed a few times. This chain joins TRBV24-1 and TRBJ2-1; D remains unclear. The CDR3 is 14 residues long. Germline-derived CDR1 and CDR2 are KGHDR and SFDVKD. Between the trimmed V and J ends, which lost 3 bases and 9 bases, there was a span of 14 bases. The CDR3 nucleotides read TGTGCCACCAGTGATGCACTGATCCCCAGTGAGCAGTTCTTC. This gives the protein CATSDALIPSEQFF.

The J gene is TRBJ2-2, the V gene TRBV9, with D possibly TRBD2 on 6 matching bases. The CDR3 has 15 amino acids. The germline CDR1 and CDR2 sequences are SGDLS and YYNGEE. The V end lost 3 bases, the J end lost 6 bases, and 15 bases lay between the germline ends. CDR3 bases: TGTGCCAGCAGCGGTGGGGCTAGCGCGTCCGGGGAGCTGTTTTTT. Translation gives CASSGGASASGELFF.

CDR3 residues: CASSYGRLAYEQYF. The CDR3, as DNA: TGTGCCAGCAGTTACGGGAGACTAGCCTACGAGCAGTACTTC. The chain uses TRBV6-6 and TRBJ2-7; weak D call: TRBD2 (6 bases). Per germline, CDR1 MNHNY and CDR2 SVGAGI (reference sequence). This CDR3 is 14 amino acids long. With 2 bases removed from V and 2 bases from J, the gap between germline ends came to 10 bases.

This chain joins TRBV6-6 and TRBJ1-1; no clear D. This CDR3 contains 14 residues. Trimming stripped 6 bases from V and 1 base from J, with 12 bases between. CDR1 and CDR2 from the germline V gene are MNHNY and SVGAGI (reference sequence). Here the CDR3 reads CASSPRGKNTEAFF. CDR3 coding DNA: TGTGCCAGCAGCCCCAGAGGGAAGAACACTGAAGCTTTCTTT.

The gene calls are TRBV28 and TRBJ2-6; TRBD1 agrees at 7 bases. The CDR3 is 15 amino acids. The V gene end was trimmed by 7 bases and the J gene end by 2 bases; junction bases not matched to a gene: 5. Looked up from germline, CDR1 is MDHEN and CDR2 is SYDVKM. CDR3 coding DNA: TGTGCCAGCATCACAACAGGGGCTGGGGCCAACGTCCTGACTTTC. Amino acids: CASITTGAGANVLTF.

The rearrangement uses TRBV20-1 and TRBJ2-7; 10 positions agree with TRBD1. Looked up from germline, CDR1 is DFQATT and CDR2 is SNEGSKA (reference sequence). Trimming at V came to 3 bases and at J to 1 base, leaving 6 bases not matched to a gene. This CDR3 is built from 15 residues. This CDR3 reads CSASKTGGSSYEQYF. In DNA, the CDR3 is TGCAGTGCTAGTAAGACAGGGGGCAGTTCCTACGAGCAGTACTTC.

The chain joins TRBV28 to TRBJ1-2; D is unresolved. Per the germline V gene, CDR1 is MDHEN and CDR2 is SYDVKM. V dropped 7 bases and J dropped 0 bases, with 6 bases sitting between them. The CDR3 runs to 12 residues. DNA of the CDR3: TGTGCCAGCATTCGAGCTAACTATGGCTACACCTTC. Encoded protein: CASIRANYGYTF.

The J gene is TRBJ1-2, the V gene TRBV29-1; possibly TRBD1 for D (6 bases). Per the germline V gene, CDR1 is SQVTM and CDR2 is ANQGSEA. The CDR3 has 14 amino acids. Trimming removed 4 bases at V and 4 bases at J, with 16 bases between. The CDR3 sequence: CSVASGVGGYGYTF. CDR3 DNA: TGCAGCGTTGCCTCAGGGGTCGGAGGCTATGGCTACACCTTC.

This rearrangement joins TRBV7-9 to TRBJ1-2; 8 bases fit TRBD1. The CDR3 is made up of 14 amino acids. The trim removed 5 bases at V and 8 bases at J, leaving 10 bases unmatched. Germline-derived CDR1 and CDR2 are SEHNR and FQNEAQ (reference sequence). The CDR3 protein is CASSADRGGPGYTF. Here the CDR3 DNA reads TGTGCCAGCAGCGCCGACAGGGGAGGACCAGGCTACACCTTC.

The J gene is TRBJ2-5, the V gene TRBV29-1; D may match TRBD1 or TRBD2 (5 bases each). The CDR3 totals 10 residues. Germline V lookup: CDR1 SQVTM, CDR2 ANQGSEA. The V and J ends lost 7 bases and 2 bases respectively, with 5 bases between them. CDR3 coding DNA: TGCAGCGGGGGGCAAGAGACCCAGTACTTC. It translates to CSGGQETQYF.

V usage is TRBV19 and J usage is TRBJ2-1, with TRBD2 matching over 13 bases. This CDR3 region has 14 residues. V trimming: 6 bases; J trimming: 7 bases; junction bases outside the gene matches: 3. CDR1 LNHDA and CDR2 SQIVND come from the germline V gene (reference sequence). CDR3 loop: CASSTSGRGNEQFF. CDR3 DNA: TGTGCCAGTAGCACTAGCGGGAGGGGGAATGAGCAGTTCTTC.

This chain uses TRBV7-9 with TRBJ2-7, with 8 bases lining up with TRBD2. This CDR3 has 15 residues. Germline V lookup: CDR1 SEHNR, CDR2 FQNEAQ (reference sequence). After removal of 5 bases from V and 1 base from J, the junction contained 7 bases not matched to a gene. The CDR3 DNA reads TGTGCCAGCAGCCCAGAAGCGGGAGAGTCCTACGAGCAGTACTTC. Translation: CASSPEAGESYEQYF.

V gene TRBV20-1 combines with J gene TRBJ1-5; 8 bases align to TRBD1. Per the germline V gene, CDR1 is DFQATT and CDR2 is SNEGSKA (reference sequence). The CDR3 is 18 amino acids. Trimming removed 3 bases from V and 0 bases from J; junction bases left unmatched: 13. CDR3 protein: CSASPLGQATYSNQPQHF. CDR3 DNA sequence: TGCAGTGCTAGCCCCTTGGGACAGGCCACGTATAGCAATCAGCCCCAGCATTTT.

This rearrangement joins TRBV6-2 or TRBV6-3 to TRBJ1-1; 10 positions match TRBD1. V lost 4 bases and J lost 0; bases outside the gene matches: 5. The CDR3 totals 16 residues. Germline loops: CDR1 MNHEY, CDR2 SVGEGT. The CDR3 coding sequence is TGTGCCAGCAGTTTGGGACAGGGGCTCATGAACACTGAAGCTTTCTTT. Encoded protein: CASSLGQGLMNTEAFF.

This clonotype was counted between two and nine times. The V and J genes are TRBV5-1 and TRBJ2-7; 9 nucleotides agree with TRBD2. From germline, CDR1 is SGHRS and CDR2 YFSETQ. After removal of 3 bases from V and 3 bases from J, the junction contained 7 bases not matched to a gene. The length of the CDR3 is 15 residues. In DNA, the CDR3 is TGCGCCAGCAGCTCTACACTAGCGGGTAACTACGAGCAGTACTTC. This translates into CASSSTLAGNYEQYF.

The rearrangement links TRBV15 to TRBJ2-2; D call uncertain. Trimming cost V 0 bases and J 5 bases, with 1 base left between them. This CDR3 contains 12 residues. Per the germline V gene, CDR1 is LNHNV and CDR2 is YYDKDF (reference sequence). CDR3 DNA sequence: TGTGCCACCAGCAGAGAGACCGGGGAGCTGTTTTTT. Its protein is CATSRETGELFF.